Following are 14 T cell receptor beta chains from one sample sequenced in a study of cytomegalovirus exposure and HLA in healthy donors. PCR primers comprised 60 Vbeta and 13 Jbeta primers. The data were produced by immunoSEQ multiplex PCR, yet TCRdb's version contains in-frame clones alone and is incomplete. Of some 140,000 clones detected, more than 70% appear once; the ten largest clones hold about 3.4%. The sequenced sample was PBMCs. The receptors originated from a man aged 40-49 years in good health and CMV-seronegative.

This chain connects TRBV30 to TRBJ2-3; 11 bases line up with TRBD2. Germline loops: CDR1 GTSNPN, CDR2 SVGIG (reference sequence). This CDR3 is 20 amino acids long. V shed 5 bases, J shed 9 bases, and the junction held 28 bases outside the gene matches. CDR3 DNA: TGTGCCTGGGCGACAACCGGTGGCCTCCGGACTAGCGGGTCACCCCGCACGCAGTATTTT. This gives the protein CAWATTGGLRTSGSPRTQYF.

The chain recombines TRBV9 with TRBJ2-3; 11 nucleotides line up with TRBD2. Per germline, CDR1 SGDLS and CDR2 YYNGEE. The CDR3 loop spans 16 amino acids. Trimming took 5 bases from V and 6 from J; bases not matched to a gene: 11. CDR3 bases: TGTGCCAGCAGGGCACCCGGGACTAGCGGCTCGGATACGCAGTATTTT. Its protein is CASRAPGTSGSDTQYF.

This clone was seen only a few times. The V gene is TRBV7-3, the J gene TRBJ2-3; 13 bases line up with TRBD2. This CDR3 contains 16 residues. V lost 5 bases, J lost 1 base, and 3 bases stayed unmatched. The germline gives CDR1 SGHTA, CDR2 FQGTGA. The chain's CDR3 is CASSPGLAGGTDTQYF. In DNA form, the CDR3 reads TGTGCCAGCAGCCCCGGACTAGCGGGAGGCACAGATACGCAGTATTTT.

V is TRBV5-1 and J is TRBJ2-1; 15 bases fit TRBD2. The length of the CDR3 is 18 residues. Unmatched junction bases numbered 15, after V lost 4 bases and J lost 10 bases. Germline CDR1 SGHRS, CDR2 YFSETQ. In DNA, the CDR3 is TGCGCCAGCAGCAAACTTCCCATCGGGACTAGCGGGGGGTCAGAGCAGTTCTTC. Its translation is CASSKLPIGTSGGSEQFF.

The rearrangement joins TRBV4-1 to TRBJ2-1; 10 bases agree with TRBD2. This CDR3 has 19 residues. The germline V gene has CDR1 MGHRA and CDR2 YSYEKL. V shed 3 bases, J shed 0 bases, and the junction held 11 bases outside the gene matches. This chain's CDR3 is CASSQPGLADELSYNEQFF. The CDR3 coding sequence is TGCGCCAGCAGCCAGCCCGGACTAGCGGACGAGCTCTCCTACAATGAGCAGTTCTTC.

This clone has just a few counts. Written as DNA, the CDR3 is TGCGCCAGCAGCTTGGACAGGGGGCCGCACTATGGCTACACCTTC. Translated: CASSLDRGPHYGYTF. J is TRBJ1-2 and V is TRBV5-1; 9 positions agree with TRBD1. Losses at the gene ends were 0 bases for V and 3 bases for J; bases not matched to a gene: 3. The CDR3 consists of 15 residues. Germline lookup yields CDR1 SGHRS and CDR2 YFSETQ.

The chain carries TRBV13 and TRBJ2-1, with D hard to call. The CDR3 has 15 residues. The V end was cut by 5 bases, the J end by 5 bases, with 16 bases between. The germline V gene encodes CDR1 PRHDT and CDR2 FYEKMQ (reference sequence). The CDR3 DNA sequence: TGTGCCAGCAGCCTGCCTCTAGGTTGGGACAATGAGCAGTTCTTC. It specifies CASSLPLGWDNEQFF.

In regard to this clone: One junction end does not reproduce the germline sequence, and a read error may be involved. Other DNA sequences in this sample translate to the same CDR3. CDR3 nucleotides: TGTGCCAGCGAGGAGGGGAGGAATGGCTACACTTTC. It translates to CASEEGRNGYTF. This chain joins TRBV11-2 and TRBJ1-2; possibly TRBD1 for D (5 bases). The germline gives CDR1 SGHAT, CDR2 FQNNGV. This CDR3 spans 12 amino acids.

V usage is TRBV28 and J usage is TRBJ2-7, with TRBD1 as a possible D gene (6 bases). Germline V CDR1 and CDR2: MDHEN, SYDVKM. V was shortened by 1 base and J by 5 bases, with 15 bases between the two germline ends. The CDR3 runs 15 residues. The CDR3 region has the DNA TGTGCCAGCAGTTTATCTGCCCAGGGGACCCACGAGCAGTACTTC. It specifies CASSLSAQGTHEQYF.

This clone appeared a few times. The chain carries TRBV5-1 and TRBJ1-1; no clear D gene. Germline lookup yields CDR1 SGHRS and CDR2 YFSETQ. CDR3 length: 13 amino acids. The ends were cut back, 2 bases at V and 0 bases at J, with 5 bases in the middle. The CDR3: CASSFRVNTEAFF. CDR3 coding DNA: TGCGCCAGCAGCTTCCGCGTGAACACTGAAGCTTTCTTT. The whole variable domain, remainder taken from reference TRBV5-1 and TRBJ1-1, is KAGVTQTPRYLIKTRGQQVTLSCSPISGHRSVSWYQQTPGQGLQFLFEYFSETQRNKGNFPGRFSGRQFSNSRSEMNVSTLELGDSALYLCASSFRVNTEAFFGQGTRLTVV.

This clone has just one count. This chain links TRBV4-3 with TRBJ1-5; no reliable D call. V gave up 0 bases and J gave up 5 bases, with 11 bases separating them. Germline CDR1 LGHNA, CDR2 YSLEER. The CDR3 runs 15 residues. This chain's CDR3 is CASSQDLNSYQPQHF. DNA for the CDR3: TGCGCCAGCAGCCAAGATCTGAACTCATATCAGCCCCAGCATTTT.

V is TRBV4-1 and J is TRBJ1-1, with 7 bases matching TRBD1. CDR1 and CDR2 from the germline V gene are MGHRA and YSYEKL. V lost 5 bases, J lost 8 bases, and 8 bases stayed unmatched. The CDR3 has 13 amino acids. This chain's CDR3 is CASSAGQRKEAFF. The CDR3, as DNA: TGCGCCAGCAGCGCGGGACAGAGAAAAGAAGCTTTCTTT.

V usage is TRBV19 and J usage is TRBJ1-1; 11 nucleotides agree with TRBD1. V was clipped by 4 bases and J by 5 bases; unmatched bases: 6. The CDR3 runs to 15 residues. The germline V gene encodes CDR1 LNHDA and CDR2 SQIVND (reference sequence). The DNA for the CDR3 is TGTGCCAGTAGTACGCGGACAGGGGGCGTTACTGAAGCTTTCTTT. Amino acid sequence: CASSTRTGGVTEAFF.

The chain recombines TRBV5-1 with TRBJ1-2; D gene ambiguous. Germline V CDR1 and CDR2: SGHRS, YFSETQ. Trimming cost V 0 bases and J 8 bases, with 14 bases left between them. This CDR3 contains 14 residues. CDR3 in amino acids: CASSLVVGVGGYTF. The CDR3 DNA is TGCGCCAGCAGCTTGGTGGTGGGAGTAGGGGGCTACACCTTC.